This entry describes one TCR beta chain. The entry originates in a study of cytomegalovirus exposure and HLA in healthy donors. The CDR3 totals 16 residues. Germline V gene data show CDR1 as SGHTA and CDR2 as FQGNSA. Trimming cost V 1 base and J 6 bases; bases outside gene matches: 4. Vbeta (60) and Jbeta (13) primers were used in the PCR. The repertoire was sequenced with immunoSEQ multiplex PCR; TCRdb's copy has only in-frame clones and lacks some. The sample contains about 140,000 clones, about 75% of which appear only once. The receptor's source is a woman in her 30s in good health and CMV-seronegative. The rearrangement joins TRBV7-2 to TRBJ1-6; 9 bases fit TRBD1. Sample: PBMCs. The chain's CDR3 is CASSLGLQGANSPLHF. CDR3 bases: TGTGCCAGCAGCTTAGGATTACAGGGGGCTAATTCACCCCTCCACTTT.